These T cell receptor beta chains were read from a single sample in a study of T cells after yellow fever vaccination. TCRdb re-analysed the 5' RACE reads in MiXCR, keeping a single row per CDR3 protein. The sample shows some 350,000 distinct CDR3 sequences, around 10% of them seen only once. Source: PBMCs, taken on the day of the first yellow fever vaccination. The origin of the receptors is a man aged 18 to 30 who received the YFV17D yellow fever vaccine. The CDR3 runs from the conserved cysteine through the conserved F or W. A D gene is named only where the DNA matches it firmly. Clone size is shown for a subset of rows, as once, few, many or a class of expanded clone.

TRBJ2-2	NA	16	many	TRBV6-1	TGTGCCAGCAGTGAACGGGGCGGCTTTTCGACCGGGGAGCTGTTTTTT	CASSERGGFSTGELFF
TRBJ2-7	NA	16	few	TRBV4-3	TGCGCCAGCAGCCAGGAGGACCGACGGAAACTCTACGAGCAGTACTTC	CASSQEDRRKLYEQYF
TRBJ1-4	NA	14	NA	TRBV6-1	TGTGCCAGCAGTGAAAGGGGAGGGTGGGAAAAACTGTTTTTT	CASSERGGWEKLFF
TRBJ2-3	NA	15	few	TRBV3-1	TGTGCCAGCAGCCACGCCGGTAGGGGTGGTGGCGCGCAGTATTTT	CASSHAGRGGGAQYF
TRBJ2-1	TRBD2	19	once	TRBV4-2	TGTGCCAGCAGCGCCACGGGACTAGCGGGGGAAAGCTCCTACAATGAGCAGTTCTTC	CASSATGLAGESSYNEQFF
TRBJ2-3	TRBD2	15	few	TRBV7-2	TGTGCCAGCAGCTTAGAGACTAGCGGGGGTATTACGCAGTATTTT	CASSLETSGGITQYF
TRBJ2-3	NA	15	NA	TRBV3-1	TGTGCCAGCAGCCAAGTCAGGGTTAGCACAGATACGCAGTATTTT	CASSQVRVSTDTQYF
TRBJ2-5	NA	14	few	TRBV27	TGTGCCAGCAGTCCCATTGCAGGGATAGAGACCCAGTACTTC	CASSPIAGIETQYF
TRBJ2-5	TRBD2	15	NA	TRBV9	TGTGCCAGCAGCCCCGGGACTAGCGGCCCTGGGACCCAGTACTTC	CASSPGTSGPGTQYF
TRBJ2-1	NA	16	many	TRBV6-1	TGTGCCAGCACCGGCGGCAGGGTTAGGTCCTACAATGAGCAGTTCTTC	CASTGGRVRSYNEQFF
TRBJ1-1	NA	14	few	TRBV25-1	TGTGCCAGCAGTGATATACAGCTGAACACTGAAGCTTTCTTT	CASSDIQLNTEAFF
TRBJ2-5	TRBD1	16	NA	TRBV20-1	TGCAGTGCTAGGCGCATGGGACAGGGGGAGTGGGAGACCCAGTACTTC	CSARRMGQGEWETQYF
TRBJ1-2	NA	18	few	TRBV4-3	TGCGCCAGCAGCCACCGCTACAACCGGGACGGAGCTAACTATGGCTACACCTTC	CASSHRYNRDGANYGYTF
TRBJ2-2	NA	12	few	TRBV27	TGTGCCAGCAGTGTTCCTTTGGGGGAGCTGTTTTTT	CASSVPLGELFF
TRBJ2-2	NA	13	few	TRBV7-2	TGTGCCAGCAGCCACCCGAGGATCGGGGAGCTGTTTTTT	CASSHPRIGELFF
TRBJ1-5	NA	18	few	TRBV12-5	TGTGCTAGTGGTTTGGTACAAAGGGGCTTGAGAAGCAATCAGCCCCAGCATTTT	CASGLVQRGLRSNQPQHF
TRBJ2-1	TRBD2	15	NA	TRBV6-1	TGTGCCAGCAACCCTAGCGGGGGCTCCTACAATGAGCAGTTCTTC	CASNPSGGSYNEQFF
TRBJ2-5	NA	15	many	TRBV24-1	TGTGCCACCAGTGACTCCAGACCCGGGCATGAGACCCAGTACTTC	CATSDSRPGHETQYF
TRBJ1-1	NA	14	few	TRBV10-3	TGTGCCATCAGTGATGGCTGGGGGGGGACTGAAGCTTTCTTT	CAISDGWGGTEAFF
TRBJ1-5	TRBD1	16	few	TRBV4-1	TGCGCCAGCAGCCAACCCGGGACAGGGGGCAATCAGCCCCAGCATTTT	CASSQPGTGGNQPQHF